The source of this TCR beta chain is a study of blood T cell repertoires in COVID-19. For the study at large: There were acute and convalescent COVID-19 samples, and they came from the United States, Italy and Spain. PBMCs, B-cell-depleted T cells, or T cells were the source of the cDNA or gDNA that made up the material.

This CDR3 contains 17 residues. V was pared by 0 bases and J by 3 bases, with 11 bases of the junction left unmatched. Germline CDR1 SGHRS, CDR2 YFSETQ. Per the original data handling: Quantification of nucleated cells was approximated via reference gene primer amplification. Libraries were prepared by immunoSEQ multiplex PCR; TCRdb keeps only in-frame clonotypes and omits some of them. V, J and clone size reflect that table, while D and trimming were determined from the DNA. The sample includes some 56,000 clones, 65% to 85% of them seen just once. Material for sequencing was peripheral blood. This receptor was obtained from a man between 60 and 75 years old with acute or convalescent COVID-19. The gene calls are TRBV5-1 and TRBJ2-7, with 8 bases lining up with TRBD1. DNA for the CDR3: TGCGCCAGCAGCTTGGGGGCAGGGGGCCCGAAGAGCTACGAGCAGTACTTC. Translated: CASSLGAGGPKSYEQYF.